These T cell receptor beta chains were read from a single sample in a study of T-cell reconstitution after alpha-beta-depleted transplantation in children. Each CDR3 protein gets one entry after TCRdb re-called the PCR reads with MiXCR. The table records around 130,000 distinct CDR3 sequences, about 9.6% of them present only once. Sample: PBMCs, mostly from graft donor cells, taken 180 days after TCRalphabeta/CD19-depleted stem cell transplant. Receptors were obtained from a girl under two years old who had a stem cell transplant for combined immunodeficiency, so the T cells may come from the graft donor. Both conserved end residues are part of each CDR3. The D gene is left open where the match is weak. The size entry is marked missing in some rows and otherwise reads once, few, many or a size class.

j_call	d_call	v_call	clone_size	cdr3_aa	cdr3_nt
TRBJ2-1	.	TRBV24-1	.	CATSESVVEQFF	TGTGCCACCAGTGAGAGCGTGGTGGAGCAGTTCTTC
TRBJ2-5	TRBD1	TRBV10-3	few	CAISAGGGETQYF	TGTGCCATCAGTGCAGGGGGTGGGGAGACCCAGTACTTC
TRBJ2-2	.	TRBV25-1	few	CASSELKAGALTGELFF	TGTGCCAGCAGTGAATTGAAGGCAGGGGCATTGACCGGGGAGCTGTTTTTT
TRBJ2-5	.	TRBV5-5	many	CASSLVDFGETQYF	TGTGCCAGCAGCTTGGTTGACTTCGGAGAGACCCAGTACTTC
TRBJ2-3	TRBD2	TRBV7-2	.	CASRPSGSSTDTQYF	TGTGCCAGCAGGCCTAGCGGATCTAGCACAGATACGCAGTATTTT
TRBJ1-4	TRBD1	TRBV12-3/TRBV12-4	many	CASSLADGTGREKLFF	TGTGCCAGCAGTTTGGCCGACGGGACAGGGAGAGAAAAACTGTTTTTT
TRBJ2-7	TRBD1	TRBV30	once	CAWMWQGADEQYF	TGTGCCTGGATGTGGCAGGGGGCCGACGAGCAGTACTTC
TRBJ1-5	.	TRBV12-3/TRBV12-4	many	CASSKPNQPQHF	TGTGCCAGCAGTAAACCGAATCAGCCCCAGCATTTT
TRBJ1-3	.	TRBV4-3	few	CASSRLLVNPGDTIYF	TGCGCCAGCAGCCGTCTCCTGGTCAACCCAGGAGACACCATATATTTT
TRBJ2-7	.	TRBV12-3/TRBV12-4	few	CASSFVASYEQYF	TGTGCCAGCAGTTTCGTAGCTTCCTACGAGCAGTACTTC
TRBJ1-4	.	TRBV18	.	CASSPTGSFEKLFF	TGTGCCAGCTCACCGACGGGCAGTTTTGAAAAACTGTTTTTT
TRBJ1-1	TRBD1	TRBV12-3/TRBV12-4	.	CASRLGGLNTEAFF	TGTGCCAGCAGGTTAGGGGGCCTGAACACTGAAGCTTTCTTT
TRBJ1-6	.	TRBV10-3	many	CAISVGPNSPLHF	TGTGCCATCAGTGTTGGGCCTAATTCACCCCTCCACTTT
TRBJ2-7	.	TRBV20-1	few	CSARDPREPTYEQYF	TGCAGTGCTAGAGATCCCCGGGAGCCTACCTACGAGCAGTACTTC
TRBJ2-1	.	TRBV29-1	.	CSVKTYNEQFF	TGCAGCGTTAAGACCTACAATGAGCAGTTCTTC
TRBJ2-7	TRBD1	TRBV7-2	.	CASSDRGAPYEQYF	TGTGCCAGCTCCGACAGGGGGGCCCCCTACGAGCAGTACTTC
TRBJ2-2	.	TRBV7-3	few	CASSLGQGGTTTGELFF	TGTGCCAGCAGCTTAGGTCAGGGGGGGACGACCACCGGGGAGCTGTTTTTT
TRBJ2-1	.	TRBV4-3	few	CASSQDMGTGEQFF	TGCGCCAGCAGCCAAGACATGGGCACGGGTGAGCAGTTCTTC
TRBJ2-5	.	TRBV28	.	CASSLFAETQYF	TGTGCCAGCAGTTTATTCGCGGAGACCCAGTACTTC